These 27 T cell receptor delta chains share one sample of origin, sequenced in a study of fetal and pediatric gammadelta thymocytes. With CATT, TCRdb re-called clones from the reads. The table has fewer than 2,500 delta-chain clones, about 22% seen once. Material: non-Vgamma9Vdelta2 gamma-delta T cells from the thymus. As for subset: CD3+gammadeltaTCR+ thymocytes not co-expressing Vgamma9 and Vdelta2. The source is a child who underwent cardiac surgery and was recorded as healthy.

This clone has only a few counts. The V call is TRDV3, the J call TRDJ1, with 7 bases lining up with TRDD3. V lost 0 bases and J lost 7; bases outside the gene matches: 14. The CDR3 is made up of 15 amino acids. Germline-derived CDR1 and CDR2 are TVYSNPD and GDNSRS (reference sequence). CDR3 in amino acids: CAFSGGGCRRGKLIF. The CDR3 nucleotides are TGTGCCTTTAGCGGAGGGGGATGCCGCCGGGGTAAACTCATCTTT.

This clone is categorized as medium-sized. The V gene is TRDV1, the J gene TRDJ1; 12 bases are shared with TRDD3. Germline CDR1 reads TSWWSYY; CDR2 reads QGS. V lost 1 base, J lost 7 bases, and 16 bases stayed unmatched. This CDR3 has 19 amino acids. In DNA, the CDR3 is TGTGCTCTTGGGGAACGAGGGACTTTGCTGGGGGATACGGGAGGTAAACTCATCTTT. Protein: CALGERGTLLGDTGGKLIF.

Sample share makes this clone large. The chain carries TRDV1 and TRDJ1; D gene ambiguous. Per germline, CDR1 TSWWSYY and CDR2 QGS. With 6 bases removed from V and 1 base from J, the gap between germline ends came to 27 bases. The CDR3 has 19 amino acids. Here the CDR3 reads CALGGGDPIQNDSTDKLIF. In DNA form, the CDR3 reads TGTGCTCTTGGTGGTGGCGATCCAATACAAAATGATAGCACCGATAAACTCATCTTT.

Concerning this clone itself: This may be a read error: a much more frequent sequence differs by one nucleotide. This rearrangement joins TRDV1 to TRDJ1, with 9 bases identical to TRDD3. The CDR3 has 20 residues. CDR1 is TSWWSYY, CDR2 QGS, per germline. The ends lost 1 base at V and 3 bases at J; junction bases unmatched: 18. The CDR3 protein is CALGERLDGPWGINSDKLIF. The DNA of the CDR3 is TGTGCTCTTGGGGAACGGCTGGACGGCCCCTGGGGGATTAATTCCGATAAACTCATCTTT.

This chain joins TRDV1 and TRDJ1, with D tentatively TRDD2 or TRDD3 (9 bases each). Germline V gives CDR1 TSWWSYY, CDR2 QGS. The CDR3 is 23 residues long. V dropped 3 bases and J dropped 0 bases, with 35 bases sitting between them. CDR3 region: CALGDPSYSMGIREKGYTDKLIF. As DNA, the CDR3 is TGTGCTCTTGGGGATCCTTCCTACTCAATGGGGATACGAGAAAAGGGGTACACCGATAAACTCATCTTT.

To note about this clone: A much larger clone lies one base from this, so it may be a read error. The chain employs TRDV1 and TRDJ1, with 7 positions matching TRDD2. Germline assignment: CDR1 TSWWSYY and CDR2 QGS. The CDR3 loop spans 18 amino acids. This chain's CDR3 is CALGDTRPSLYYTAKLIF. CDR3 DNA sequence: TGTGCTCTTGGGGATACTCGGCCTTCCTTATATTACACCGCTAAACTCATCTTT.

The chain carries TRDV1 and TRDJ1; a weak D match, TRDD2 (9 bases). The CDR3 runs to 21 residues. V was clipped by 0 bases and J by 0 bases, with 26 bases between them. The V gene's germline CDR1 is TSWWSYY and CDR2 QGS. CDR3 sequence reads: CALGELFLPTYTGGNTDKLIF. In DNA form, the CDR3 reads TGTGCTCTTGGGGAACTATTCCTTCCTACCTATACTGGGGGTAACACCGATAAACTCATCTTT.

V gene TRDV1 combines with J gene TRDJ1, with a tentative D call TRDD2 (5 bases). Germline V gene lookup returns CDR1 TSWWSYY and CDR2 QGS. The V and J ends lost 1 base and 12 bases respectively, with 27 bases between them. The CDR3 runs to 17 residues. CDR3 nucleotides: TGTGCTCTTGGGGAACCTCCCCGCAGGCTTCCCCCCAAGGGGTTCATCTTT. Its protein product is CALGEPPRRLPPKGFIF.

In regard to this clone: This clone may be a read error of a much larger clone one base away. This sequence joins TRDV1 and TRDJ1; D might be TRDD3 (6 bases). The CDR3 has 19 residues. V lost 3 bases and J 0 bases, leaving 23 bases between the germline ends. Germline CDR1 is TSWWSYY and CDR2 is QGS. The CDR3 is CALGDPGGNYYGDTDKLIF. CDR3 nucleotide sequence: TGTGCTCTTGGGGACCCCGGGGGGAACTACTACGGCGACACCGATAAACTCATCTTT.

This clone has more than one count but fewer than ten. This chain uses TRDV1 with TRDJ1; 10 nucleotides match TRDD3. The trim removed 0 bases at V and 2 bases at J, leaving 30 bases unmatched. There are 25 residues in the CDR3. CDR1 is TSWWSYY, CDR2 QGS, per germline. CDR3 sequence (DNA): TGTGCTCTTGGGGAACTTTTGAGTCCTCCGCATACCAAATGGTACTGGGGGATTCCTACCGATAAACTCATCTTT. Residues: CALGELLSPPHTKWYWGIPTDKLIF.

The chain employs TRDV1 and TRDJ1; 12 nucleotides line up with TRDD3. V was pared by 1 base and J by 1 base, with 31 bases of the junction left unmatched. The CDR3 loop spans 26 amino acids. CDR1 is TSWWSYY, CDR2 QGS, per germline. Here the CDR3 reads CALGEPPGVVARYWGILQGGTDKLIF. CDR3 in DNA: TGTGCTCTTGGGGAACCCCCAGGGGTGGTGGCTAGATACTGGGGGATACTCCAAGGGGGCACCGATAAACTCATCTTT.

This clone ranks as medium-sized (0.01 to 0.1%). The chain couples TRDV1 to TRDJ1; D is perhaps TRDD3 (6 bases). V lost 0 bases to trimming and J lost 3 bases, with 23 bases between them. Germline V gene data show CDR1 as TSWWSYY and CDR2 as QGS. The CDR3 spans 19 residues. The CDR3 spells CALGELNPDRYVSADKLIF. CDR3 DNA sequence: TGTGCTCTTGGGGAACTGAACCCTGATCGATACGTTAGCGCCGATAAACTCATCTTT.

This rearrangement joins TRDV1 to TRDJ1; 12 bases are shared with TRDD3. Trimming took 2 bases from V and 4 from J; bases not matched to a gene: 20. The CDR3 length is 21 residues. Per germline, CDR1 TSWWSYY and CDR2 QGS. DNA for the CDR3: TGTGCTCTTGGGGAAGTATCTACGCCGAAACCTCTGGGGGATACGAACGATAAACTCATCTTT. Its translation: CALGEVSTPKPLGDTNDKLIF.

This rearrangement joins TRDV1 to TRDJ1; TRDD3 might be the D (6 bases). Germline V gene data show CDR1 as TSWWSYY and CDR2 as QGS. Trimming cost V 8 bases and J 3 bases, with 10 bases left between them. The CDR3 spans 12 residues. In DNA, the CDR3 is TGTGCTCTTTGGGGGTCACCCGATAAACTCATCTTT. Amino acid sequence: CALWGSPDKLIF.

This chain links TRAV36/DV7 with TRDJ1; 10 bases are shared with TRDD3. The CDR3 loop spans 26 amino acids. Germline CDR1 VTNFRS, CDR2 LTSSGIE (reference sequence). The CDR3 loop is CAGAQNQILGGYGSKNTLTYTDKLIF. The CDR3 DNA reads TGTGCAGGAGCTCAGAATCAAATCCTAGGGGGATACGGATCCAAAAACACTCTGACGTACACCGATAAACTCATCTTT.

The chain employs TRDV3 and TRDJ1; TRDD3 aligns across 9 bases. Germline assignment: CDR1 TVYSNPD and CDR2 GDNSRS (reference sequence). The J segment lost 0 bases and the V segment lost 2 bases, leaving 28 bases of the junction unmatched. The CDR3 totals 22 residues. CDR3 sequence reads: CAFPLEPYDRRPGGSHTDKLIF. As DNA, the CDR3 is TGTGCCTTTCCTCTCGAACCCTACGACCGAAGACCTGGGGGATCTCACACCGATAAACTCATCTTT.

This chain uses TRDV1 with TRDJ1; unclear D gene. This CDR3 is built from 15 residues. The V and J ends lost 1 base and 0 bases respectively, with 9 bases between them. The germline V gene encodes CDR1 TSWWSYY and CDR2 QGS. The CDR3 is CALGEPVRDTDKLIF. CDR3 nucleotides: TGTGCTCTTGGGGAACCAGTGCGGGACACCGATAAACTCATCTTT.

By proportion, this clone is medium-sized. This sample includes further DNA sequences coding for the same CDR3. The chain links TRDV1 to TRDJ1; TRDD3 aligns across 10 bases. Losses at the gene ends were 3 bases for V and 0 bases for J; bases not matched to a gene: 22. The CDR3 has 22 amino acids. Per the germline V gene, CDR1 is TSWWSYY and CDR2 is QGS. The CDR3 nucleotides read TGTGCTCTTGGGGACTCCCCTGGGTCCCTGGGGGATAGATTGCCGTACACCGATAAACTCATCTTT. Its protein is CALGDSPGSLGDRLPYTDKLIF.

This clone qualifies as medium-sized. V gene TRDV1 combines with J gene TRDJ1; D call uncertain. The V gene's germline CDR1 is TSWWSYY and CDR2 QGS. This CDR3 has 19 residues. V lost 0 bases and J lost 1, with 21 bases in between. CDR3 sequence reads: CALGELPTFRLLVTDKLIF. DNA for the CDR3: TGTGCTCTTGGGGAACTTCCGACGTTTAGATTATTGGTCACCGATAAACTCATCTTT.

Within the sample, this clone is medium-sized. Within the sample, other DNA sequences also encode this same CDR3. The J gene is TRDJ1, the V gene TRAV38-2/DV8; possibly TRDD3 for D (9 bases). This CDR3 comprises 19 residues. Germline V gene data show CDR1 as TSESDYY and CDR2 as QEAYKQQN. V was shortened by 9 bases and J by 2 bases, with 32 bases between the two germline ends. As DNA, the CDR3 is TGTGCTTTGGCCTTCCTAAGTACTGGGGGACTACGGGAAACCGATAAACTCATCTTT. This gives the protein CALAFLSTGGLRETDKLIF.

This clone was counted once. This chain links TRDV1 with TRDJ1; D is uncertain. This CDR3 is built from 15 residues. Trimming took 1 base from V and 1 from J, leaving 10 bases between them. CDR1 is TSWWSYY and CDR2 is QGS in the germline V gene. The CDR3 spells CALGERSWITDKLIF. The CDR3, as DNA: TGTGCTCTTGGGGAACGGAGCTGGATCACCGATAAACTCATCTTT.

About this clone: A read error is the likely source, as a far larger clone sits one nucleotide away. The sample has other DNA sequences that encode this CDR3 too. The J gene is TRDJ1, the V gene TRDV2, with 9 bases that match TRDD2. Germline CDR1 reads GEAIGNYY; CDR2 reads EKD. V lost 1 base to trimming and J lost 0 bases; unmatched junction nucleotides: 23. CDR3 size: 22 residues. The CDR3 DNA sequence: TGTGCCTGTGACACTCTCGGCCTTCCTACCCTACTGGAGCCCATTCACACCGATAAACTCATCTTT. Protein sequence: CACDTLGLPTLLEPIHTDKLIF.

Judged by abundance, this clone is medium-sized. The chain uses TRDV1 and TRDJ1; 9 positions agree with TRDD3. The CDR3 has 22 residues. The J segment lost 0 bases and the V segment lost 3 bases, leaving 23 bases of the junction unmatched. CDR1 is TSWWSYY, CDR2 QGS, per germline. The CDR3 coding sequence is TGTGCTCTTGGGGAGTCTACTCCGGCCCCTCGTCACTGGGGGAATGACACCGATAAACTCATCTTT. As protein: CALGESTPAPRHWGNDTDKLIF.

J is TRDJ1 and V is TRDV1; 9 nucleotides align to TRDD3. With 4 bases clipped from V and 4 bases from J, the junction kept 25 bases outside the gene matches. The CDR3 has 21 amino acids. Germline assignment: CDR1 TSWWSYY and CDR2 QGS. CDR3 DNA sequence: TGTGCTCTTGGGGGGATAGTCGGTCTTCCCTTCTTTACTGGGGGAGTCGATAAACTCATCTTT. Translating it yields CALGGIVGLPFFTGGVDKLIF.

This clone was seen only a few times. V is TRDV1 and J is TRDJ4; D possibly uses TRDD2 or TRDD3 (8 bases each). The ends were cut back, 0 bases at V and 0 bases at J, with 38 bases in the middle. CDR1 is TSWWSYY and CDR2 is QGS in the germline V gene. CDR3 length: 24 residues. CDR3 nucleotides: TGTGCTCTTGGGGAACTCGGAGGCCTTCCTAGGAGGGACTGGGGGCTAAGAAGGGCCAGACCCCTGATCTTT. Its translation: CALGELGGLPRRDWGLRRARPLIF.

Note on this clone: A much larger clone differs from this one at a single base, so this may be a read error. V and J are TRDV2 and TRDJ1, with TRDD3 identical over 10 bases. The CDR3 runs to 20 residues. Germline V gene sequence: CDR1 GEAIGNYY, CDR2 EKD. The CDR3, as DNA: TGTGCCTGTGACCGTTGGGGGCTGGGGGATAGATCCCTGTACACCGATAGACTCATCTTT. It encodes CACDRWGLGDRSLYTDRLIF.

In the case of this clone: A read error is possible here, since a much larger clone lies one base away. The V and J genes are TRDV2 and TRDJ1; D might be TRDD2 or TRDD3, each matching 7 bases. The ends were cut back, 0 bases at V and 0 bases at J, with 25 bases in the middle. The CDR3 runs 20 residues. The germline V gene encodes CDR1 GEAIGNYY and CDR2 EKD. The chain's CDR3 is CACDTFSYGGDDNYTDKLIF. Here the CDR3 DNA reads TGTGCCTGTGACACCTTTTCCTACGGGGGGGATGACAATTACACCGATAAACTCATCTTT.